This T cell receptor beta chain was identified in a study of human versus mouse CDR3 diversity and MHC coevolution. The CDR3 has 16 amino acids. V was pared by 4 bases and J by 3 bases, with 19 bases between. Looked up from germline, CDR1 is MNHNY and CDR2 is SVGAGI (reference sequence). Sequencing was performed with immunoSEQ multiplex PCR; in TCRdb, only in-frame clones are kept and a portion is missing. This table holds about 81,000 clones, over 85% found once. The chain links TRBV6-6 to TRBJ2-7; perhaps TRBD1 as D (7 bases). Sequenced material: naive CD4+ T cells from blood. This sample's subset: CD45RO-negative CD62L-positive naive CD4 T cells. This TCR was sampled from a person between 25 and 75 years old in good health. CDR3 nucleotide sequence: TGTGCCAGCAGTTTTTCTCCGGAGGGACAGCTCTACGAGCAGTACTTC. Protein sequence: CASSFSPEGQLYEQYF.